The entry that follows covers one T cell receptor (beta chain) sequence. The data derive from a study of blood T cell repertoires in COVID-19. Study-level information: There were acute and convalescent COVID-19 samples, and they came from the United States, Italy and Spain.

The CDR3 has 14 residues. With 4 bases clipped from V and 7 bases from J, the junction kept 6 bases outside the gene matches. Looked up from germline, CDR1 is GTSNPN and CDR2 is SVGIG (reference sequence). Method: immunoSEQ multiplex PCR; TCRdb's copy keeps in-frame clones and lacks some. This repertoire shows about 230,000 clones, 80% to 90% found once; its top ten account for approximately 0.89%. The sequenced material came from peripheral blood. This receptor was identified in a man aged 35 to 55 with acute or convalescent COVID-19. The chain recombines TRBV30 with TRBJ1-4; 10 nucleotides line up with TRBD1. The DNA of the CDR3 is TGTGCCTGGAAGTCGGGGACAGGGGCTGAAAAACTGTTTTTT. Its protein is CAWKSGTGAEKLFF.